The 20 T cell receptor beta chains given below trace back to one sample, sequenced in a study of CD8 T cells in ankylosing spondylitis. TCRdb ran MiXCR on the 5' RACE reads and lists one entry per CDR3 protein. The table records about 69,000 distinct CDR3 sequences, under 5.5% of them present only once. Sequences were obtained from blood, either unsorted or a sorted T cell fraction (not recorded which). The receptor source for this set is a male donor with ankylosing spondylitis or in good health (not recorded which).

This clonotype has a count of ten or more. The chain employs TRBV5-1 and TRBJ1-5; D may be TRBD1 (6 bases). V lost 1 base, J lost 5 bases, and 13 bases lay in between. CDR3 size: 15 residues. Germline V gives CDR1 SGHRS, CDR2 YFSETQ. The CDR3 region has the DNA TGCGCCAGCAGCTTGACTACAGGGTTGGATCAGCCCCAGCATTTT. Its translation is CASSLTTGLDQPQHF.

There are many counts of this clonotype. V and J are TRBV28 and TRBJ1-5; 9 bases align to TRBD1. Germline V gives CDR1 MDHEN, CDR2 SYDVKM. The CDR3 runs 17 residues. Germline trimming cut 5 bases from V and 9 bases from J; bases unmatched to any gene: 17. CDR3 DNA: TGTGCCAGCAGTCTACAACAGGGGGCCCCTATGATTGGGCCCCAGCATTTT. Residues: CASSLQQGAPMIGPQHF.

This clonotype was observed at least ten times. The rearrangement joins TRBV7-9 to TRBJ1-1; the D is unclear. Germline CDR1 SEHNR, CDR2 FQNEAQ (reference sequence). V was cut by 2 bases and J by 5 bases, with 3 bases left in between. The CDR3 has 11 residues. Here the CDR3 reads CASSLFTEAFF. The CDR3, as DNA: TGTGCCAGCAGCTTATTTACTGAAGCTTTCTTT.

This clonotype was counted ten times or more. The rearrangement uses TRBV5-1 and TRBJ1-2; perhaps TRBD1 as D (5 bases). V dropped 3 bases and J dropped 3 bases, with 12 bases sitting between them. The CDR3 length is 14 residues. Germline values: CDR1 SGHRS, CDR2 YFSETQ. CDR3 nucleotides: TGCGCCAGCAGCTCCGAGACAGTCGACTATGGCTACACCTTC. Its protein is CASSSETVDYGYTF.

This clonotype was observed many times. This chain uses TRBV20-1 with TRBJ2-7; either TRBD1 or TRBD2 may supply D (5 bases each). The CDR3 length is 19 residues. CDR1 is DFQATT and CDR2 is SNEGSKA in the germline V gene (reference sequence). V was trimmed by 1 base and J by 2 bases, leaving 27 bases between them. In DNA, the CDR3 is TGCAGTGCTAGAGGCAACTTTACGGGGCTGGCGATCTTAACCTACGAGCAGTACTTC. Translating gives CSARGNFTGLAILTYEQYF.

This clonotype was recorded at least ten times. The rearrangement uses TRBV20-1 and TRBJ1-1, with D perhaps TRBD1 (6 bases). Trimming stripped 6 bases from V and 3 bases from J, with 17 bases between. CDR1 is DFQATT, CDR2 SNEGSKA, per germline (reference sequence). CDR3 length equals 14 residues. CDR3 bases: TGCAGTGCCACCCCGAGCCGGGGGCACACTGAAGCTTTCTTT. Its protein is CSATPSRGHTEAFF.

This clonotype has ten or more counts. The chain combines TRBV7-8 with TRBJ2-7; D is perhaps TRBD1 (6 bases). The germline V gene encodes CDR1 SGHVS and CDR2 FQNEAQ. The germline V and J ends were trimmed by 6 bases and 0 bases, with 12 bases remaining between them. The CDR3 is 14 residues long. The chain's CDR3 is CASRAGTLSYEQYF. The CDR3 DNA follows: TGTGCCAGCAGGGCCGGGACACTCTCCTACGAGCAGTACTTC.

This clonotype was detected ten times or more. The chain recombines TRBV6-6 with TRBJ2-5; no firm D call. The ends were cut back, 1 base at V and 1 base at J, with 1 base in the middle. The CDR3 is made up of 12 amino acids. The germline gives CDR1 MNHNY, CDR2 SVGAGI (reference sequence). In nucleotides, the CDR3 is TGTGCCAGCAGTTACTTCCAAGAGACCCAGTACTTC. It translates to CASSYFQETQYF.

This clonotype has at least ten counts. The rearrangement uses TRBV20-1 and TRBJ1-1, with D uncertain. Germline V lookup: CDR1 DFQATT, CDR2 SNEGSKA (reference sequence). The V end was cut by 3 bases, the J end by 1 base, with 12 bases between. The CDR3 is 14 residues long. This CDR3 is CSARDFTENTEAFF. The CDR3 nucleotides read TGCAGTGCTAGGGACTTTACAGAGAACACTGAAGCTTTCTTT.

In its sample, this clonotype was seen many times. The CDR3 bases are TGTGCCAGCTCAGCGAACCAAAATGAAAAACTGTTTTTT. Protein product: CASSANQNEKLFF. V usage is TRBV18 and J usage is TRBJ1-4; D is undetermined. Trimming cost V 5 bases and J 5 bases, with 9 bases left between them. The germline V gene encodes CDR1 KGHSH and CDR2 LQKENI. The CDR3 has 13 residues.

This clonotype was counted at least ten times. The V and J genes are TRBV27 and TRBJ1-1; D may be TRBD1 (6 bases). Germline V gene data show CDR1 as MNHEY and CDR2 as SMNVEV (reference sequence). The CDR3 covers 16 residues. The V end was cut by 2 bases, the J end by 4 bases, with 17 bases between. This chain's CDR3 is CASSLIPAGASTEAFF. The CDR3 DNA sequence: TGTGCCAGCAGTTTAATCCCTGCAGGGGCGAGCACTGAAGCTTTCTTT.

The table lists this clonotype with many counts. The rearrangement uses TRBV5-1 and TRBJ2-7, with D tentatively TRBD1 (5 bases). This CDR3 comprises 17 residues. The V gene's germline CDR1 is SGHRS and CDR2 YFSETQ. V was clipped by 0 bases and J by 3 bases, with 19 bases between them. For the CDR3, the DNA is TGCGCCAGCAGCTTGGAGTCAGGGTCGGCTACTTTCTACGAGCAGTACTTC. It is translated as CASSLESGSATFYEQYF.

As regards this clonotype: This may be a read error, as it is one base from a much larger clone. This chain uses TRBV28 with TRBJ2-7; D not resolved. Germline-derived CDR1 and CDR2 are MDHEN and SYDVKM. This CDR3 is built from 12 residues. The CDR3 spells CVSSRGSTRQYF. DNA for the CDR3: TGTGTCAGCAGTAGAGGTTCTACGAGGCAGTACTTC.

This clonotype was recorded many times. The CDR3 DNA is TGCAGTGCTAGAGATTCGTTGCGGAACACCGGGGAGCTGTTTTTT. It yields the protein CSARDSLRNTGELFF. The chain carries TRBV20-1 and TRBJ2-2; no clear D. Germline V CDR1 and CDR2: DFQATT, SNEGSKA (reference sequence). CDR3 length equals 15 residues. V was shortened by 0 bases and J by 1 base, with 9 bases between the two germline ends.

At least ten counts were recorded for this clonotype. The gene calls are TRBV20-1 and TRBJ1-5; D is unclear. Trimming cost V 0 bases and J 0 bases, with 15 bases left between them. The CDR3 is 17 residues long. CDR1 is DFQATT and CDR2 is SNEGSKA in the germline V gene (reference sequence). CDR3 coding DNA: TGCAGTGCTAGAGATTCAAGGCGGACGCATAGCAATCAGCCCCAGCATTTT. Its translation: CSARDSRRTHSNQPQHF.

This clonotype was observed many times. V usage is TRBV5-1 and J usage is TRBJ2-3, with D hard to call. This CDR3 spans 14 amino acids. Germline CDR1 reads SGHRS; CDR2 reads YFSETQ. Trimming left V 5 bases short and J 0 bases short, with 10 bases between. Written as DNA, the CDR3 is TGCGCCAGCAGGGCTCGTTCTAGCACAGATACGCAGTATTTT. Translating gives CASRARSSTDTQYF.

In DNA form, the CDR3 reads TGTGCCAGCAGTTTCCAACGGGGGAAGGATACGCAGTATTTT. It specifies CASSFQRGKDTQYF. This sequence joins TRBV12-3 or TRBV12-4 and TRBJ2-3, with a weak D call TRBD2 (6 bases). This CDR3 is built from 14 residues. Trimming left V 3 bases short and J 6 bases short, with 13 bases between.

Notes on this clonotype: One end of the junction varies from germline; a read error may be responsible. The genes are TRBV28 and TRBJ2-5; D tentatively fits TRBD1 or TRBD2 (5 bases each). The CDR3 totals 14 residues. From germline, CDR1 is MDHEN and CDR2 SYDVKM. CDR3: CASSPVGPQETQHF. CDR3 bases: TGTGCCAGCAGCCCAGTGGGACCACAAGAGACCCAGCACTTC. Variable domain in full (rest from reference TRBV28 and TRBJ2-5): DVKVTQSSRYLVKRTGEKVFLECVQDMDHENMFWYRQDPGLGLRLIYFSYDVKMKEKGDIPEGYSVSREKKERFSLILESASTNQTSMYLCASSPVGPQETQHFGPGTRLLVL.

This clonotype was observed many times. The J gene is TRBJ2-5, the V gene TRBV29-1; tentative D call: TRBD2 (7 bases). There are 13 residues in the CDR3. Germline-derived CDR1 and CDR2 are SQVTM and ANQGSEA. V was shortened by 4 bases and J by 4 bases, with 13 bases between the two germline ends. The DNA of the CDR3 is TGCAGCGTTGGGGGGGGGCCCGGAGAGACCCAGTACTTC. Translation: CSVGGGPGETQYF.

This clonotype has more than one count but fewer than ten. The gene calls are TRBV30 and TRBJ2-3, with a possible D match to TRBD1 (5 bases). Germline V CDR1 and CDR2: GTSNPN, SVGIG (reference sequence). The germline V and J ends were trimmed by 2 bases and 5 bases, with 11 bases remaining between them. This CDR3 is built from 13 residues. The CDR3 sequence is CAWSLRRGDTQYF. DNA of the CDR3: TGTGCCTGGAGTCTAAGAAGGGGAGATACGCAGTATTTT.